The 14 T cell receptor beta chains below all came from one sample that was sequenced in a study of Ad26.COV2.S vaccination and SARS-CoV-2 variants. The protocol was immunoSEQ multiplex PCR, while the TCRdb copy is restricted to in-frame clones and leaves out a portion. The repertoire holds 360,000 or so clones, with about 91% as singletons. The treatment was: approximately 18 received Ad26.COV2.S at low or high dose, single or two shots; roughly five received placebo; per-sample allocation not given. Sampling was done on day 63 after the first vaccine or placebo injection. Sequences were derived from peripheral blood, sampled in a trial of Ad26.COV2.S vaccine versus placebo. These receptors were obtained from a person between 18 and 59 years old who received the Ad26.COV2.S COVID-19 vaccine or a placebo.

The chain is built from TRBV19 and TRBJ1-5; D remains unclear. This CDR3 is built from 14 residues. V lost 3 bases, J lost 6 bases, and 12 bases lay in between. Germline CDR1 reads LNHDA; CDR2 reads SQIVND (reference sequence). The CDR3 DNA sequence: TGTGCCAGTAGTATTGAGGGTTGGGGTCAGCCCCAGCATTTT. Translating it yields CASSIEGWGQPQHF.

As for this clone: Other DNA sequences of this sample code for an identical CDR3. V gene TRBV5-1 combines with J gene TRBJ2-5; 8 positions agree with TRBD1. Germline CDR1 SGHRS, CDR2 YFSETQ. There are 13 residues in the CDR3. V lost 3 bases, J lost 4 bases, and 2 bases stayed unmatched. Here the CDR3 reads CASSSDRGETQYF. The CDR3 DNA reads TGCGCCAGCAGCTCAGACAGGGGAGAGACCCAGTACTTC.

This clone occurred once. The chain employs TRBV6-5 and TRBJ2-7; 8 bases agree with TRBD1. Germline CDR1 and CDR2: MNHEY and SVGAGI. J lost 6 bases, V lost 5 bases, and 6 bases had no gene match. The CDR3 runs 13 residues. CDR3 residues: CASSQTTGVEQYF. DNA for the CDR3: TGTGCCAGCAGTCAGACGACAGGGGTCGAGCAGTACTTC.

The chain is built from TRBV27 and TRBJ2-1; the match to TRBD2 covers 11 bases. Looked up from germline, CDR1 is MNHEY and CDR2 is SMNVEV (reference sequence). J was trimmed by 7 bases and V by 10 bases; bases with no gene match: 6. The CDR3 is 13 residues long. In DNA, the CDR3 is TGTGCCACTCGGATAGCGGGAGGGAATGAGCAGTTCTTC. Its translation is CATRIAGGNEQFF.

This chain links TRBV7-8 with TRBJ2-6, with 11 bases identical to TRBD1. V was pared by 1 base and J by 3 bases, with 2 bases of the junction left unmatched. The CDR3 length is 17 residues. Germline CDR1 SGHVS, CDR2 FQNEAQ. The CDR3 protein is CASSLGDRGSGANVLTF. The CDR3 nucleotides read TGTGCCAGCAGCTTAGGGGACAGGGGGAGTGGGGCCAACGTCCTGACTTTC.

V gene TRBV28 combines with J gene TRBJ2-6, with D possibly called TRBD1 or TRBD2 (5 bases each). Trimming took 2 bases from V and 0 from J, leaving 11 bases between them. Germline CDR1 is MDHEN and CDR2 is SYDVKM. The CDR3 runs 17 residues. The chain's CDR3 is CASSLRDGHSGANVLTF. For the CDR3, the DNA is TGTGCCAGCAGTTTAAGGGACGGACACTCTGGGGCCAACGTCCTGACTTTC. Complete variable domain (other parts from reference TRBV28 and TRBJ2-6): DVKVTQSSRYLVKRTGEKVFLECVQDMDHENMFWYRQDPGLGLRLIYFSYDVKMKEKGDIPEGYSVSREKKERFSLILESASTNQTSMYLCASSLRDGHSGANVLTFGAGSRLTVL.

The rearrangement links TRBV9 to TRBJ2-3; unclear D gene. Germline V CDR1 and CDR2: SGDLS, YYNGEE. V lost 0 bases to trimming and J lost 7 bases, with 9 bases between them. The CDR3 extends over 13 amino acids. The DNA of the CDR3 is TGTGCCAGCAGCGTAGAAACTGCGAATACGCAGTATTTT. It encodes CASSVETANTQYF.

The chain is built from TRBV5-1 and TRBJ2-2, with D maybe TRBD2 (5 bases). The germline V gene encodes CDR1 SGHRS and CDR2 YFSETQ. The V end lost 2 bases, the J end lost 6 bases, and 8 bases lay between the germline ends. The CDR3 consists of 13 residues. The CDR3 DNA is TGCGCCAGCAGCTTTCGGGGTGCCGGGGAGCTGTTTTTT. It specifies CASSFRGAGELFF. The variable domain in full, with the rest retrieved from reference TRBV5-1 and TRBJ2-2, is KAGVTQTPRYLIKTRGQQVTLSCSPISGHRSVSWYQQTPGQGLQFLFEYFSETQRNKGNFPGRFSGRQFSNSRSEMNVSTLELGDSALYLCASSFRGAGELFFGEGSRLTVL.

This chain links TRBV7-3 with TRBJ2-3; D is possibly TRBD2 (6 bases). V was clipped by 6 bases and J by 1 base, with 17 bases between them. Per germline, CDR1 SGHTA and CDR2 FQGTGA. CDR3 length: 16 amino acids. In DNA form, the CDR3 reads TGTGCCAGCAGTCCCGGGAATAGCGGAGGCACAGATACGCAGTATTTT. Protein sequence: CASSPGNSGGTDTQYF.

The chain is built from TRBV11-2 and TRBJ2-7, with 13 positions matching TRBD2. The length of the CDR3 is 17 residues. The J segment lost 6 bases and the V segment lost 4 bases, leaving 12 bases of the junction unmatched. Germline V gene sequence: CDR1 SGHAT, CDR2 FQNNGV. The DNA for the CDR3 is TGTGCCAGCAGCTCAATAACACTAGCGGGAGGGCCTCGCGAGCAGTACTTC. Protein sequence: CASSSITLAGGPREQYF.

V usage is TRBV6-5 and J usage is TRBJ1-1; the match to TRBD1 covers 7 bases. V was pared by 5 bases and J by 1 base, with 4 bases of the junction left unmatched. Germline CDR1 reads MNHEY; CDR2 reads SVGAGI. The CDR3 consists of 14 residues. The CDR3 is CASSPRDRNTEAFF. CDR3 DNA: TGTGCCAGCAGTCCCCGGGACAGGAACACTGAAGCTTTCTTT.

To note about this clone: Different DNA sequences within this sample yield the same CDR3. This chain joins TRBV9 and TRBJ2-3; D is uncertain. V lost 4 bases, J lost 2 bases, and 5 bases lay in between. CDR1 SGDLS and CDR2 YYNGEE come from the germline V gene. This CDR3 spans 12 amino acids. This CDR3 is CASSSNTDTQYF. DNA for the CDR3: TGTGCCAGCAGCAGTAACACAGATACGCAGTATTTT.

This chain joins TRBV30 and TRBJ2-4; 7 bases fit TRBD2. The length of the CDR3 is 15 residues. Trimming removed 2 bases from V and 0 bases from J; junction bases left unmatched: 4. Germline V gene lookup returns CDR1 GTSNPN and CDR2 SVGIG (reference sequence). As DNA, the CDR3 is TGTGCCTGGAGTCTAGCGGCCTTAGCCAAAAACATTCAGTACTTC. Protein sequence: CAWSLAALAKNIQYF.

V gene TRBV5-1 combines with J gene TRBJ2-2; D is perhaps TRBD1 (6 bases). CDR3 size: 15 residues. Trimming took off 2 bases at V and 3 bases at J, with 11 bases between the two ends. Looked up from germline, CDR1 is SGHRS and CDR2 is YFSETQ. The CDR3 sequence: CASSLVGQHTGELFF. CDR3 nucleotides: TGCGCCAGCAGCTTAGTGGGACAACACACCGGGGAGCTGTTTTTT.